Only one count was recorded for the clone carrying this T cell receptor (beta chain). Its target is unknown. Being one base from a much bigger clone, this may be a read error. This entry comes from a study of vaccination and CD4 T cells after COVID-19. The overall study: Cellular stimulation was performed using overlapping spike peptides derived from SARS-CoV-2, HCoV-NL63, HCoV-OC43 and HCoV-229E.

Study results and caveats: Counts of SARS-CoV-2-reactive clonotypes had a median that went from roughly 22 to 38, a nonsignificant change.

CDR3 length: 15 residues. Germline CDR1 and CDR2: SGHTA and FQGNSA. Noted treatment: approximately nine-day PBMC culture with coronavirus spike peptide pools or control peptides (ViraFEST assay). By negative selection, CD4+ T cells were isolated once culture had run for over nine days. At the Johns Hopkins FTIC core, DNA taken from cultured CD4+ T cells was sequenced by way of the Oncomine TCR Beta short-read assay. TCRdb fed the PCR reads into MiXCR, producing one record per CDR3 protein. In the table there are 15,000 to 20,000 distinct CDR3 sequences, around 50% of which are singletons. This clonotype was obtained from a human donor who had recovered from COVID-19. The specimen was CD4+ T cells from blood, cultured in vitro. The chain combines TRBV7-2 with TRBJ1-5; no clear D. The CDR3 region is CASSLRAYSNQSQHF. Here the CDR3 DNA reads TGTGCCAGCAGCTTGAGGGCCTATAGCAATCAGTCCCAGCATTTT.